This T cell receptor beta chain was identified during a study of cytomegalovirus exposure and HLA in healthy donors. Overall study results and limits: The investigators catalogued 164 TCR beta chains as cytomegalovirus-associated. What was likely a sequencing artifact was a cluster of highly shared sequence variants.

In nominal health when sampled, donors likely had unrecorded immune exposures nonetheless. A multiplex PCR was run with 60 Vbeta primers and 13 Jbeta primers. Some clones are missing from TCRdb's copy, which holds only in-frame ones; the method was immunoSEQ multiplex PCR. This sample carries about 120,000 clones, roughly four fifths of them seen once, and the ten largest clones take roughly 10%. Germline V gives CDR1 WSHSY, CDR2 SAAADI. V was pared by 0 bases and J by 6 bases, with 9 bases of the junction left unmatched. The CDR3 is 16 amino acids. As to this clone: Its specificity is unknown.

V gene TRBV10-2 combines with J gene TRBJ2-7; 9 bases match TRBD1. Sequenced input: PBMCs. The source of this sequence is a male donor in good health and CMV-seropositive. CDR3 residues: CASSESAGTGSGEQYF. The CDR3 DNA reads TGCGCCAGCAGTGAGTCGGCCGGGACAGGGAGTGGCGAGCAGTACTTC.